This T cell receptor beta chain was sequenced during a study of shared clonotypes between healthy human individuals. This clone is a singleton in its sample. What it binds is unknown. It was across several immunoSEQ plates that each subset's genomic DNA was evenly split. The repertoire was sequenced with immunoSEQ multiplex PCR; TCRdb's copy has only in-frame clones and lacks some. The data hold over a million clones, with 95% to 97% observed a single time. The length of the CDR3 is 15 residues. Per the germline V gene, CDR1 is SGHTS and CDR2 is YDEGEE. The J segment lost 3 bases and the V segment lost 0 bases, leaving 3 bases of the junction unmatched. Regarding the study as a whole: Shared across several donors were roughly 5.3% of the naive CD4 clonotypes. Sequencing depth was a factor that was expected to affect clonotype sharing among donors.

The sample taken for sequencing was naive CD4+ T cells sorted from blood. This sample's subset: CD45RA+ positively selected. The V call is TRBV5-8, the J call TRBJ2-3, with 8 bases that match TRBD1. The clonotype originates from a man aged 25-45 years in good health. CDR3 in DNA: TGTGCCAGCAGCTTGGGCAGGGGGCCTACAGATACGCAGTATTTT. This codes for CASSLGRGPTDTQYF.